This T cell receptor (beta chain) was found in a study of T cell changes during pregnancy in multiple sclerosis (dated by TCRdb to between 2018 and 2020). For the wider study: The study looked at changes in the T cell repertoire across pregnancy in women with multiple sclerosis.

Library method: the immunoSEQ multiplex PCR assay. Here the immuneACCESS table is served through TCRdb, limited to in-frame sequences with V and J called. Missing clones are a known gap in these copies; in checked studies unresolved V genes cover under half, and the rest lacks a known reason. Recorded for this sample are approximately 32,000 clones; about 92% of them occurred a single time. The ten largest account for 0.41% of the sample. Clipping removes 3 bases from V and 4 bases from J, with 4 as the unmatched junction base count. The CDR3 runs 14 amino acids, cysteine and phenylalanine included. This entry keeps only the CDR3 DNA: 42 bases, framed from base 1. For CDR1 and CDR2, the germline V gene lists MDHEN and SYDVKM. To note about this clone: Its antigen is not yet known. The record has no base qualities; no much larger clone is one base away.

The sequence derives from a female donor with multiple sclerosis, enrolled in a pregnancy study. Recombination joined TRBV28 with TRBJ1-2, with 8 bases aligning to TRBD1. Sequencing was performed on CD4+ T cells from peripheral blood mononuclear cells, taken in the second trimester of pregnancy. At the DNA level, the sequence is TGTGCCAGCAGTTTCAGGGGGCCCCCCTATGGCTACACCTTC. Its product reads: CASSFRGPPYGYTF.